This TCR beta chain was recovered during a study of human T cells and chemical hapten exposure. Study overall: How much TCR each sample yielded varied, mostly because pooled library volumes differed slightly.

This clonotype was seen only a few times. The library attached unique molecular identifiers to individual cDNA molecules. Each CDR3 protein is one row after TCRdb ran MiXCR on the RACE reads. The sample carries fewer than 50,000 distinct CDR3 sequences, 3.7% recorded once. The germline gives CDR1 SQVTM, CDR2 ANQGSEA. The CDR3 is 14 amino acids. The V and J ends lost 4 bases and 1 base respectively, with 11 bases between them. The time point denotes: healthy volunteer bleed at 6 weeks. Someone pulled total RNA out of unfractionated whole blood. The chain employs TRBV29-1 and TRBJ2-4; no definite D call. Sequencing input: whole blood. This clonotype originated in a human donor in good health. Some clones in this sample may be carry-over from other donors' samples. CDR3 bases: TGCAGCGTTGTAAGGCGACTTGCCAAAAACATTCAGTACTTC. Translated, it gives CSVVRRLAKNIQYF.